The T cell receptor (beta chain) described here comes from a study of CD8+ T cells in alopecia areata. General observations from the study: Among the top 100, expanded CD8+ clones, as well as scalp clonality, were significantly decreased by tofacitinib.

The CDR3 runs 12 residues. Between the trimmed V and J ends, which lost 6 bases and 10 bases, there was a span of 13 bases. Germline V gives CDR1 MNHNY, CDR2 SVGAGI (reference sequence). RNA extraction and reverse transcription yielded cDNA as sequencing template. TCRdb keeps only in-frame clones here, not all; method: immunoSEQ multiplex PCR. This sample has about 210,000 clones, with more than 55% found just once. Noted treatment: oral pan-JAK inhibitor, 5-10 mg twice daily. Regarding this clone: No antigen is known for it.

The rearrangement uses TRBV6-6 and TRBJ2-4; D gene uncertain. This specimen consisted of CD4+ T cells sorted from blood, obtained at week 44, from a patient treated with tofacitinib. This receptor was obtained from a human donor with alopecia areata. CDR3 sequence reads: CASSSVGTIQYF. The CDR3 nucleotides read TGTGCCAGCAGCAGTGTGGGAACGATTCAGTACTTC.